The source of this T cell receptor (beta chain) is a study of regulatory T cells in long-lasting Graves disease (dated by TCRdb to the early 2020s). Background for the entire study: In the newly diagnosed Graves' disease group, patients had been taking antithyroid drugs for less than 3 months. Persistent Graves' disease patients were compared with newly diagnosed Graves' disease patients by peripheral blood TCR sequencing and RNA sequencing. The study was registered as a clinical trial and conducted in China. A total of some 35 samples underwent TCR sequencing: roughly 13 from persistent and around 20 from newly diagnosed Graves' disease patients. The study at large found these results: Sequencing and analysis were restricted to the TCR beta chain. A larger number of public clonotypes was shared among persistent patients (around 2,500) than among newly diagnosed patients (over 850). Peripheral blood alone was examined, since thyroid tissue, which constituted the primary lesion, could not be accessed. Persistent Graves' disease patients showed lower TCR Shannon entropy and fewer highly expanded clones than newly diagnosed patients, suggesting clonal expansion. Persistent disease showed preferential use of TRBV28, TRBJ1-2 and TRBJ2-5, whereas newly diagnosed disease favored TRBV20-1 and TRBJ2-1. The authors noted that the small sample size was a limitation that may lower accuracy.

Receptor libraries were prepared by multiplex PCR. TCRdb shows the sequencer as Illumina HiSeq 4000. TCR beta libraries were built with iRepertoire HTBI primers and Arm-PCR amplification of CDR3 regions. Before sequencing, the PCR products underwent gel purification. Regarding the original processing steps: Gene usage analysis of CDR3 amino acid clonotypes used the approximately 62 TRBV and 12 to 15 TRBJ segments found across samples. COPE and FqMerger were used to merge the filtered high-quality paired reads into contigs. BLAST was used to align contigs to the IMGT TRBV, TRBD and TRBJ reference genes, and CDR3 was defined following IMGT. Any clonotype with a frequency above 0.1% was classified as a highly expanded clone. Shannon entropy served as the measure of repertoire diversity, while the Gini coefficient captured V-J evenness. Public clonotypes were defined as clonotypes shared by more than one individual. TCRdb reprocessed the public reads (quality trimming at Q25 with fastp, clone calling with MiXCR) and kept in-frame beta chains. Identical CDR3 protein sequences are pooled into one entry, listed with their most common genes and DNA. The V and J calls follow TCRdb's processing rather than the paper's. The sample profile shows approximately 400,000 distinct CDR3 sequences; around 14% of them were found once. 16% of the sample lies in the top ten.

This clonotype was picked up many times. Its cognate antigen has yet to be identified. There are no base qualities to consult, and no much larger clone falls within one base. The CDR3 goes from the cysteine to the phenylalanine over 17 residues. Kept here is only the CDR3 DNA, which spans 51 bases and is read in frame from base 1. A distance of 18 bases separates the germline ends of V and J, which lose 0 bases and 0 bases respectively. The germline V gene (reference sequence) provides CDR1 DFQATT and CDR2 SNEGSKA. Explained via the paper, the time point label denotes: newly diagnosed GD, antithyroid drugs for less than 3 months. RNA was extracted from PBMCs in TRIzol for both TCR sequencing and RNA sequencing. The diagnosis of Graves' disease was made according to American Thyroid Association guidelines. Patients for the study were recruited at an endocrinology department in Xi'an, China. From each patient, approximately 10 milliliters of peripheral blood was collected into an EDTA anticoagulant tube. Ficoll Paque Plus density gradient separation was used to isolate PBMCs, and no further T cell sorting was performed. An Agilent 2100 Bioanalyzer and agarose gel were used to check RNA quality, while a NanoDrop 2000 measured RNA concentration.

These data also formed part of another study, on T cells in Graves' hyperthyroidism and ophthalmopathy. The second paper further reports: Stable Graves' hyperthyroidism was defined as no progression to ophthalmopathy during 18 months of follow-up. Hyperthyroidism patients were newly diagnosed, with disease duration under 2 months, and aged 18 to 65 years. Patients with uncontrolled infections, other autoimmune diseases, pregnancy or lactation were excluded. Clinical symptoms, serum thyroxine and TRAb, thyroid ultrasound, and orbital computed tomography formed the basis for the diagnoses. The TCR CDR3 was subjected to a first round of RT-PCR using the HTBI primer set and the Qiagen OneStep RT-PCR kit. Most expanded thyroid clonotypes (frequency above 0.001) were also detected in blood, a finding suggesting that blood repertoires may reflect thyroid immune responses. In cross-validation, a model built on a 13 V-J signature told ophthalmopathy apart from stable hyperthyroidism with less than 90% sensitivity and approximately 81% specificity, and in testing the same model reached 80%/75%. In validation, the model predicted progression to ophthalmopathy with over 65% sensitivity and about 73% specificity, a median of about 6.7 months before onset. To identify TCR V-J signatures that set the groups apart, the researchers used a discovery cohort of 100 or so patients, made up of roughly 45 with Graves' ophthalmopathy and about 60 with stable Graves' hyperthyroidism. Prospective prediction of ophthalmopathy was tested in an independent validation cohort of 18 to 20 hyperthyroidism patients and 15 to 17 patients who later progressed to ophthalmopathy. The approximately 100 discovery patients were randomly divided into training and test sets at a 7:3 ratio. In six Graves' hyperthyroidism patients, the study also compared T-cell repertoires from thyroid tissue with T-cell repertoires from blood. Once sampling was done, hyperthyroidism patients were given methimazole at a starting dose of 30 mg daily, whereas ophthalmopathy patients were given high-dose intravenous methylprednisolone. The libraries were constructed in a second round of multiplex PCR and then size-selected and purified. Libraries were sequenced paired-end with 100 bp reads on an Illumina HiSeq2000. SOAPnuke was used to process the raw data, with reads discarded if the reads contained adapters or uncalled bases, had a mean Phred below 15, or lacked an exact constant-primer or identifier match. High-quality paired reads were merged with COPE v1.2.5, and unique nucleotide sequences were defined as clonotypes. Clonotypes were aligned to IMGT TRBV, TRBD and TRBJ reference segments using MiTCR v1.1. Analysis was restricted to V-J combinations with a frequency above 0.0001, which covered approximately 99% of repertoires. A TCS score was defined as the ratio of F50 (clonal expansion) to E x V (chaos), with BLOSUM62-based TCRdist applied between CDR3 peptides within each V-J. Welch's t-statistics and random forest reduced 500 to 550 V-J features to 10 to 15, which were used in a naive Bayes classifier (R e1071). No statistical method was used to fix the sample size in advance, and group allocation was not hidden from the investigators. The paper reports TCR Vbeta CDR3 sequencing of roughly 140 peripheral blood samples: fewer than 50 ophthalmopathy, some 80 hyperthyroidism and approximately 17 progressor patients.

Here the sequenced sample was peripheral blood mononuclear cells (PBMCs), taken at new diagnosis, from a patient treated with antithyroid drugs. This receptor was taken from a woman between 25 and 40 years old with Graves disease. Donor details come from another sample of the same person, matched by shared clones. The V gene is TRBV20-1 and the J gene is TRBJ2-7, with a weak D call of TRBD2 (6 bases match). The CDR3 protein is CSARDDSGREISYEQYF. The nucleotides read TGCAGTGCTAGAGATGATTCGGGGCGGGAAATCTCCTACGAGCAGTACTTC.